This T cell receptor beta chain was identified in a study of cytomegalovirus exposure and HLA in healthy donors. Study findings and constraints: It was only CMV serostatus that was available as immune exposure information. In a later analysis, V- and J-gene trimming of beta chains associated with a DCLRE1C missense variant, replicated independently.

Concerning this clone: Its target is not known.

The CDR3 has 13 residues. Trimming stripped 6 bases from V and 13 bases from J, with 18 bases between. CDR1 and CDR2 from the germline V gene are SGHDN and FVKESK. This PCR relied on a set of 60 Vbeta primers and 13 Jbeta primers. Data came from immunoSEQ multiplex PCR; TCRdb stores just in-frame clones and leaves some out. The sample lists around 190,000 clones, less than 80% occurring once. The clonotype comes from a woman aged 30 to 39 in good health and CMV-seropositive. The V and J genes are TRBV14 and TRBJ1-4; TRBD1 might be the D (6 bases). What was sequenced was PBMCs. The CDR3 bases are TGTGCCAGCAGACAGGGTTCCGCCGAGCGACTGTTTTTT. Its translation is CASRQGSAERLFF.